The clone carrying this TCR beta chain has only one observation. This sample was taken from a study of cytomegalovirus exposure and HLA in healthy donors. After removal of 5 bases from V and 11 bases from J, the junction contained 12 bases not matched to a gene. The CDR3 is 15 amino acids. Germline values: CDR1 PRHDT, CDR2 FYEKMQ (reference sequence). The PCR was carried out with 60 Vbeta primers and 13 Jbeta primers. Here immunoSEQ multiplex PCR was the method, and the copy in TCRdb shows in-frame clones only, minus some. Of approximately 100,000 clones in the sample, around 80% were seen once. The receptor comes from a young woman in good health and CMV-seropositive. This chain uses TRBV13 with TRBJ1-1; 12 bases align to TRBD1. Source material: PBMCs. In DNA, the CDR3 is TGTGCCAGCAGCCTAACCGGGACAGGGGGCTCTACCGCTTTCTTT. This translates into CASSLTGTGGSTAFF.